This T cell receptor (beta chain) came from a study of T cells in localized non-small cell lung cancer. Broader study findings: Sequencing was limited to one tumor region, leaving the possibility of heterogeneity open. Longer overall survival was associated with a higher density of T cells in the blood. The greatest T cell clonality was found in uninvolved adjacent lung (higher than in tumor).

This CDR3 region has 14 residues. The V gene end was trimmed by 5 bases and the J gene end by 6 bases; junction bases not matched to a gene: 10. The V gene's germline CDR1 is SGHVS and CDR2 FQNEAQ. TCRdb's table, derived via immunoSEQ multiplex PCR, lists solely in-frame clones and lacks some. The profile covers some 55,000 clones, with around 81% appearing a single time and 20% taken by the ten largest. As concerns this clone: Its antigen is not identified.

Sequenced here: peripheral blood, sampled before any cancer treatment. This sequence originates from a female donor older than 55 with stage II squamous cell lung carcinoma. J is TRBJ2-7 and V is TRBV7-8; the match to TRBD2 covers 7 bases. The CDR3 DNA follows: TGTGCCAGCAGCCCAGGAGGGACTATAGCCGAGCAGTACTTC. Translation gives CASSPGGTIAEQYF. The full variable domain, completed using reference TRBV7-8 and TRBJ2-7, is GAGVSQSPRYKVAKRGQDVALRCDPISGHVSLFWYQQALGQGPEFLTYFQNEAQLDKSGLPSDRFFAERPEGSVSTLKIQRTQQEDSAVYLCASSPGGTIAEQYFGPGTRLTVT.